A single T cell receptor (beta chain) is shown here with its context. Its antigen is currently unknown. V lost 0 bases and J 0 bases, leaving 15 bases between the germline ends. The CDR3 has 17 residues. Germline CDR1 SGHRS, CDR2 YFSETQ. Sequencing used immunoSEQ multiplex PCR; TCRdb keeps in-frame clones, though not all of them. The data hold 70,000 or so clones, with 80% to 95% observed a single time. The entry originates in a study of OX40 agonist ivuxolimab in advanced cancers. Study as a whole: Prior checkpoint blockade (anti-PD-1, anti-PD-L1 or anti-CTLA-4) was permitted; approximately 41% had it. Broader study findings: CD8+ T cells averaged more expanded clones than CD4+. CD4+ and CD8+ T cells in blood underwent clonal expansion by week 6 at 0.1 to 3.0 mg/kg.

The sequence derives from an adult with an advanced solid tumor such as melanoma, head and neck, liver or kidney cancer. The material sequenced was CD4+ or CD8+ T cells sorted from blood, taken in a trial of the OX40 agonist ivuxolimab. The gene calls are TRBV5-1 and TRBJ1-1; TRBD1 might be the D (6 bases). This CDR3 is CASSLAPGVIMNTEAFF. CDR3 bases: TGCGCCAGCAGCTTGGCCCCAGGGGTGATCATGAACACTGAAGCTTTCTTT.